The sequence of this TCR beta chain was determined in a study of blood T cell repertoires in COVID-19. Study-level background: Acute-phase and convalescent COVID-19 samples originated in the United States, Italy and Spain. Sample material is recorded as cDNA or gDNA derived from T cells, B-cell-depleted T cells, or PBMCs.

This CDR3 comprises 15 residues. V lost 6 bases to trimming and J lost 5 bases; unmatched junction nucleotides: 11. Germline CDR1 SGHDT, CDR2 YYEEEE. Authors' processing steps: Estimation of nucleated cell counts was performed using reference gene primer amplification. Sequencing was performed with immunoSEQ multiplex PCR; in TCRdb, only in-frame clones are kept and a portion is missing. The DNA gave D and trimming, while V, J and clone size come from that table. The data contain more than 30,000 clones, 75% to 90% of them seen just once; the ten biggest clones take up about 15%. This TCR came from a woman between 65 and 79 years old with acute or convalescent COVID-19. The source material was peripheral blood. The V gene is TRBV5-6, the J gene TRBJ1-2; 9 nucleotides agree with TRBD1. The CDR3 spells CASIETGGAGYGYTF. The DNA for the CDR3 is TGTGCCAGCATCGAAACAGGGGGCGCAGGATATGGCTACACCTTC.